This T cell receptor beta chain originates from a study of CD8 T cells in ankylosing spondylitis. Study conclusions and caveats: Prior work had noted some motif variants in reactive arthritis blood and synovial fluid. Blood from ankylosing spondylitis patients appeared to carry a characteristic roughly eight-variant TCR beta motif.

TCRdb reprocessed the 5' RACE reads via MiXCR and lists one record per CDR3 protein. The sample has around 220,000 distinct CDR3 sequences; 18% are singletons. A remark on this clonotype: Its antigen remains unidentified.

The CDR3 loop spans 15 amino acids. Trimming stripped 2 bases from V and 6 bases from J, with 13 bases between. The germline gives CDR1 SEHNR, CDR2 FQNEAQ (reference sequence). Sequencing used blood, either unsorted or a sorted T cell fraction (not recorded which). The V call is TRBV7-9, the J call TRBJ2-2, with D possibly TRBD1 on 5 matching bases. The source of this sequence is a male donor with ankylosing spondylitis. CDR3: CASSLLTVHPGELFF. The CDR3 bases are TGTGCCAGCAGCTTATTGACAGTACACCCCGGGGAGCTGTTTTTT.